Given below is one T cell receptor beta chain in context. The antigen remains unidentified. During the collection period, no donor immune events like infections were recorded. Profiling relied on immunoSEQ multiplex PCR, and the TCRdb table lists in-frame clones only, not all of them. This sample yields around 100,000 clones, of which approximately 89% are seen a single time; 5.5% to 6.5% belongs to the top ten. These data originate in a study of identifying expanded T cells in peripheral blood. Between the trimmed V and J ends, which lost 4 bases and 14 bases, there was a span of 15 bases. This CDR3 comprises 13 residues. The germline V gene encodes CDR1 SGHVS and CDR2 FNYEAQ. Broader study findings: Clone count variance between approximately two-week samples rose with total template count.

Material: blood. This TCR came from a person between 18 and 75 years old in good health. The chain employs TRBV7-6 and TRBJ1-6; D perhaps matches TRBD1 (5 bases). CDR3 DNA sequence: TGTGCCAGCAGCTCAAGGTTTGGGGGATCCCTCCACTTT. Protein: CASSSRFGGSLHF.